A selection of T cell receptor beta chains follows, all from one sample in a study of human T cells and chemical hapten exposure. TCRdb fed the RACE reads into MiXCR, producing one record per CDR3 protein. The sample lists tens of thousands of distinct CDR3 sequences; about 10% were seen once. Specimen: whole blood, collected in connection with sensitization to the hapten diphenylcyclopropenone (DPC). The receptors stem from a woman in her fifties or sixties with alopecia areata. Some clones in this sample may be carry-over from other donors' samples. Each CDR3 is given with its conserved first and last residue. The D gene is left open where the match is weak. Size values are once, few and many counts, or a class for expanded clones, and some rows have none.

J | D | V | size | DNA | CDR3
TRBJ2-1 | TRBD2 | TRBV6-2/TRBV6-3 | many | TGTGCCAGCAGTTACGCGGGGGCCGGGACTAGTTTCGTCAATGAGCAGTTCTTC | CASSYAGAGTSFVNEQFF
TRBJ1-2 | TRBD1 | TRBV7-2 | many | TGTGCCAGCAGCAGGACAGGGGGAGACTATGGCTACACCTTC | CASSRTGGDYGYTF
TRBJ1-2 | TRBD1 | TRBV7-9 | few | TGTGCCAGCAGCCTGACAGGGTTGAACTATGGCTACGCCTTC | CASSLTGLNYGYAF
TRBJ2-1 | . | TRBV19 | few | TGTGCCAGTACCCCCCTTGGACTCACAAGCTCCTACAATGAGCAGTTCTTC | CASTPLGLTSSYNEQFF
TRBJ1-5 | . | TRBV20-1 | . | TGCAGTGCTAGCCGCGGGACGACCCTTGGGAGCAATCAGCCCCAGCATTTT | CSASRGTTLGSNQPQHF
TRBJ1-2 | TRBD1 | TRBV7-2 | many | TGTGCCAGCAGCTCCACAGGGGGCTCTAACTATGGCTACACCTTC | CASSSTGGSNYGYTF
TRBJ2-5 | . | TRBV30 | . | TGTGCCTGGAGTGTAACAGGGACCCAGTACTTC | CAWSVTGTQYF
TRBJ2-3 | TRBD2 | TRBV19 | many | TGTGCCAGTAGTACGGCTAGCGGGAGGGCCAGAGATACGCAGTATTTT | CASSTASGRARDTQYF
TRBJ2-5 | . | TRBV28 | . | TGTGCCAGCAGCACGGGCGGACCCCAAGAGACCCAGTACTTC | CASSTGGPQETQYF
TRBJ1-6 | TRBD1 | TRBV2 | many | TGTGCCAGCAGTGAAAGGGGGCAGGTGACCTCACCCCTCCACTTT | CASSERGQVTSPLHF
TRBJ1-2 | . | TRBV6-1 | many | TGTGCCAGCAGTGAAGTTACAGGTGGCTTGGGCTACACCTTC | CASSEVTGGLGYTF
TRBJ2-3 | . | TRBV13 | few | TGTGCCAGCAGCCGGCAGGCAGATACGCAGTATTTT | CASSRQADTQYF
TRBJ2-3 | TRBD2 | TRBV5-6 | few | TGTGCCAGCAGCTTCAGGACTAGCGGGCTAGATACGCAGTATTTT | CASSFRTSGLDTQYF
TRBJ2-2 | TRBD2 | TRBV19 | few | TGTGCCAGCAAACTAGCGGGAGCGGACTCCGGGGAGCTGTTTTTT | CASKLAGADSGELFF
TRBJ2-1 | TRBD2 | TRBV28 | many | TGTGCCAGCAGTGGAGCGGGAGCCTCCTACAATGAGCAGTTCTTC | CASSGAGASYNEQFF
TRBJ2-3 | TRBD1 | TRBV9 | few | TGTGCCAGCAGCCCAAGGGACAGGGTGACGACAGATACGCAGTATTTT | CASSPRDRVTTDTQYF
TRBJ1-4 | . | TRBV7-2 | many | TGTGCCAGCAGCTTAGCGGCAGACTATAATGAAAAACTGTTTTTT | CASSLAADYNEKLFF
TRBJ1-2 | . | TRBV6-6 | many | TGTGCCAGCACCATGGACATTAATGGCTACACCTTC | CASTMDINGYTF
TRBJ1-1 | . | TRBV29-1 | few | TGCAGCGTTGCGTCAGGGCGGTCCGCGGAAAAGGCTTTCTTT | CSVASGRSAEKAFF
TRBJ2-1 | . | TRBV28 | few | TGTGCCAGCAGCGGGGTCGGTAATGAGCAGTTCTTC | CASSGVGNEQFF
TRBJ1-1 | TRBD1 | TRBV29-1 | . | TGCAGCGTTGTCCCGACAGGGAGGAACACTGTAGCTTTCTTT | CSVVPTGRNTVAFF
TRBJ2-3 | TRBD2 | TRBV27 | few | TGTGCCAGCTCTAGCGGGGGGTTTGGTACAGATACGCAGTATTTT | CASSSGGFGTDTQYF
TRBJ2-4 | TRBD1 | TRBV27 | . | TGTGCCAGCAGTGGGGACAGACCAAACATTCAGTACTTC | CASSGDRPNIQYF
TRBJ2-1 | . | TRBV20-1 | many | TGCAGTGCCCAGGAGCCCCGAGACCCCGTCTACAATGAGCAGTTCTTC | CSAQEPRDPVYNEQFF
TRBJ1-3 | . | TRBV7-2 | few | TGTGCCAGCAGCTTGGTACGGCACTCTGGAAACACCATATATTTT | CASSLVRHSGNTIYF
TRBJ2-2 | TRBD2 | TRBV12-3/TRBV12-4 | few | TGTGCCAGCAGTCGACTCCCGTCCAGGACTAGCGTTAACACCGGGGAGCTGTTTTTT | CASSRLPSRTSVNTGELFF
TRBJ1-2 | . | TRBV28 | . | TGTGCCATCGAGGGGAGGGGCCGGGCGGACGGCTACACCTTC | CAIEGRGRADGYTF
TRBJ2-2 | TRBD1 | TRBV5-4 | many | TGTGCCAGCAGCCTGCCGGACAGGGACACCGGGGAGCTGTTTTTT | CASSLPDRDTGELFF
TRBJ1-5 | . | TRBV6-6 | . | TGTGCCAGCAGTTATATCACAAGCAATCAGCCCCAGCATTTT | CASSYITSNQPQHF
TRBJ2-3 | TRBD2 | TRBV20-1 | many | TGCAGTGCTAGCCTAGCGGGAGTTTTCACAGATACGCAGTATTTT | CSASLAGVFTDTQYF
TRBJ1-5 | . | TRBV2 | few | TGTGCCAGCAGTGACTTGGGGAATCAGCCCCAGCATTTT | CASSDLGNQPQHF
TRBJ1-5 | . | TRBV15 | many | TGTGCCACCAGCAGGGGAAGACAGTCTATGGGCAATCAGCCCCAGCATTTT | CATSRGRQSMGNQPQHF
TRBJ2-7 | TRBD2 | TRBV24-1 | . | TGTGCCACCAGTGACCCGGGGACTAGCGGGAGCTACGAGCAGTACTTC | CATSDPGTSGSYEQYF
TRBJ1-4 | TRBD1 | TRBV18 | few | TGTGCCAGCTCACCTTCCAACCCGGGACAGGAGGAAAAACTGTTTTTT | CASSPSNPGQEEKLFF
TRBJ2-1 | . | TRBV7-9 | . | TGTGCCAGCAGCCCCTCGCACTCAAATGAGCAGTTCTTC | CASSPSHSNEQFF
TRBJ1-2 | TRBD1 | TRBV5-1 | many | TGCGCCAGCAGCATGGGACAGTCCAACGGGGGATATGGCTACACCTTC | CASSMGQSNGGYGYTF
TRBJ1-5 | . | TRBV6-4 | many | TGTGCCAGCAGTGTTGGCCCCAATCAGCCCCAGCATTTT | CASSVGPNQPQHF
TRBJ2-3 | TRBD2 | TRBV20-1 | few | TGCAGTGCAAGAGCACTAGCGGATCGTACGCAGTATTTT | CSARALADRTQYF
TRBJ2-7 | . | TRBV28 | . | TGTGCCAGCAGGGGGGGGACAGCTTCAGCCCGCGAGGACGAGCAGTACTTC | CASRGGTASAREDEQYF
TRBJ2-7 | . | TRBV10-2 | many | TGCGCCAGCAGGATCTTAGAAAGCTACGAGCAGTACTTC | CASRILESYEQYF
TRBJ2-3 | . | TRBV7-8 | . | TGTGCCAGCAGCTTAGCGCTGGGGCTTTTTAGCACAGATACGCAGTATTTT | CASSLALGLFSTDTQYF
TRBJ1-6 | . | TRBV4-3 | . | TGCGCCAGCAGCCCCGGGGATAATTCACCCCTCCACTTT | CASSPGDNSPLHF
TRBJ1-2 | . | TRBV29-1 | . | TGCAGCGTTAGTAGGCCAAGCTATGGCTACACCTTC | CSVSRPSYGYTF
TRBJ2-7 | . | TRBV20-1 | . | TGCAGTGCTAATCCCAACACCTACGAGCAGTACTTC | CSANPNTYEQYF
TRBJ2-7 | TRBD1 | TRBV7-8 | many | TGTGCCAGCAGCTTAGCCGGGACAGGGAGCTACGAGCAGTACTTC | CASSLAGTGSYEQYF
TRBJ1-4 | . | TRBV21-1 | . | TGTGCCAGCAGCACTCCGGACAGGGGCCACCTTTTGAATGAAAAACTGTTTTTT | CASSTPDRGHLLNEKLFF
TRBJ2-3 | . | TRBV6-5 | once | TGTGCCAGCAGGGGGACTAGCACAGATACGCAGTATTTT | CASRGTSTDTQYF
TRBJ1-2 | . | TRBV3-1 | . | TGTGCCAGCAGCCAAGGGGTCTCAACCCCTTCTGGCTACACCTTC | CASSQGVSTPSGYTF
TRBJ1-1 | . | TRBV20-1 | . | TGCAGTGCTAGACACTGGGACATGAACACTGAAGCTTTCTTT | CSARHWDMNTEAFF
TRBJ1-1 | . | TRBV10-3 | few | TGTGCCATCGGTTTATGGAACACTGAAGCTTTCTTT | CAIGLWNTEAFF
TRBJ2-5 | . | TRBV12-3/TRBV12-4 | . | TGTGCCAGCAGCCGGACAGAAGAGACCCAGTACTTC | CASSRTEETQYF
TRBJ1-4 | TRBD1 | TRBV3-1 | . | TGTGCCAGCAGTCCGGGACAGCTAGCAACTAATGAAAAACTGTTTTTT | CASSPGQLATNEKLFF
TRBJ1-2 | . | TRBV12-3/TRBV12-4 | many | TGTGCCAGCAGTTTAGACGGTAACTATGGCTACACCTTC | CASSLDGNYGYTF
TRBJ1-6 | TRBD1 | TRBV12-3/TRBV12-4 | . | TGTGCCAGCAGTTTCGCTGGACAGGGAAATTCACCCCTCCACTTT | CASSFAGQGNSPLHF
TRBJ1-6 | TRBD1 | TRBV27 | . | TGTGCCAGCAGTTTACCGGGACAGGGGAATTCACCCCTCCACTTT | CASSLPGQGNSPLHF
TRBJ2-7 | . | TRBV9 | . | TGTGCCAGCAGCGTACGGGGCGCGGGCGACTACGAGCAGTACTTC | CASSVRGAGDYEQYF
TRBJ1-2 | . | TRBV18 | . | TGTGCCAGCTCACCTGGGCCGTACTTGGGCTACACCTTC | CASSPGPYLGYTF